The source of this TCR beta chain is a study of cytotoxic CD8 clonotypes in ibrutinib-treated CLL. Study-level background: Results showed around 25 partial and 2 complete responses; following median roughly 68 months, 14 remained remitted, approximately 12 advanced.

Overall study findings and caveats: At ibrutinib response, clonality increased, and at progression it declined back toward baseline. Relative to age-matched healthy donors, clonality at baseline was higher, and it tracked circulating CD8+ T-cell counts. Once treatment began, public clonotypes, which were uncommon, contracted or stayed stable.

The CDR3 is made up of 15 amino acids. V was trimmed by 0 bases and J by 7 bases, leaving 13 bases between them. Germline V lookup: CDR1 MGHRA, CDR2 YSYEKL. Measured with immunoSEQ multiplex PCR; TCRdb has only the in-frame clones, and not every one. The sample has approximately 100,000 clones, 58% seen once; the top ten hold 30% to 45%. Turning to this clone: Its antigen is undetermined.

The chain links TRBV4-1 to TRBJ2-1; D is perhaps TRBD2 (6 bases). Sample: PBMCs, taken after 24 months of ibrutinib treatment. This clonotype originated in a human donor with chronic lymphocytic leukemia. The chain's CDR3 is CASSQDPTSWNEQFF. The DNA of the CDR3 is TGCGCCAGCAGCCAAGATCCAACTAGCTGGAATGAGCAGTTCTTC.